What follows are 9 T cell receptor beta chains derived from one specimen sequenced in a study of T cells in Graves' hyperthyroidism and ophthalmopathy. RNA transcripts were the template for amplifying TCR beta CDR3 regions. The HTBI primer set drove a first-round RT-PCR of the TCR CDR3. TCRdb itself ran the multiplex PCR reads through MiXCR, one entry per CDR3 protein. The sample comprises approximately 640,000 distinct CDR3 sequences, roughly 16% of which are singletons, and 3% to 4% rests with the top ten. Input material: blood. These receptors came from a woman in her twenties or thirties with Graves' hyperthyroidism.

This clonotype was seen ten or more times. The V and J genes are TRBV13 and TRBJ1-2, with TRBD1 matching 8 bases. CDR3 size: 14 residues. The germline gives CDR1 PRHDT, CDR2 FYEKMQ (reference sequence). Trimming cost V 0 bases and J 7 bases; bases outside gene matches: 4. DNA for the CDR3: TGTGCCAGCAGCTTAGGCCAGGGGGCGGGTGGCTACACCTTC. Translation gives CASSLGQGAGGYTF.

This chain joins TRBV20-1 and TRBJ1-1; possibly TRBD1 for D (6 bases). In germline, CDR1 is DFQATT, CDR2 SNEGSKA (reference sequence). V was shortened by 0 bases and J by 0 bases, with 14 bases between the two germline ends. The CDR3 covers 16 residues. The CDR3 loop is CSARDRFGQMNTEAFF. For the CDR3, the DNA is TGCAGTGCTAGAGATCGGTTTGGACAGATGAACACTGAAGCTTTCTTT.

This sequence joins TRBV30 and TRBJ2-1; D is possibly TRBD2 (6 bases). V lost 2 bases to trimming and J lost 10 bases, with 15 bases between them. Germline CDR1 and CDR2: GTSNPN and SVGIG (reference sequence). This CDR3 spans 13 amino acids. The CDR3 nucleotides read TGTGCCTGGAGTAGGGGCGGGGCAGGGGAGCAGTTCTTC. Amino acids: CAWSRGGAGEQFF.

Note on this clonotype: This may be a read error, as it is one base from a much larger clone. The J gene is TRBJ2-7, the V gene TRBV29-1, with a possible D match to TRBD1 (5 bases). This CDR3 is built from 15 residues. CDR1 is SQVTM and CDR2 is ANQGSEA in the germline V gene. V shed 5 bases and J shed 0 bases, with 17 bases lying between them. CDR3 in DNA: TGCAGCGTTCTTTCCCCGAGACAGAGCTCCTACGAGCAGTACTTC. Its protein is CSVLSPRQSSYEQYF.

This clonotype has a handful of counts. The V call is TRBV28, the J call TRBJ2-3; no firm D call. Trimming removed 6 bases at V and 0 bases at J, with 13 bases between. Per the germline V gene, CDR1 is MDHEN and CDR2 is SYDVKM. The CDR3 runs to 15 residues. The CDR3 DNA is TGTGCCAGCAGCCAAGATCCGACTAGCACAGATACGCAGTATTTT. Amino acid sequence: CASSQDPTSTDTQYF.

This clonotype was recorded at least ten times. CDR3 in DNA: TGTGCCAGCAGTTACTCGAAAGGAAATGAAAAACTGTTTTTT. It encodes CASSYSKGNEKLFF. J is TRBJ1-4 and V is TRBV6-5, with no clear D. The CDR3 consists of 14 residues. V lost 0 bases, J lost 5 bases, and 7 bases lay in between. Germline-derived CDR1 and CDR2 are MNHEY and SVGAGI.

Concerning this clonotype: A read error may be the cause here, since a much bigger clone is one base away. This chain links TRBV30 with TRBJ1-1; no definite D call. The germline CDR1 and CDR2 sequences are GTSNPN and SVGIG (reference sequence). This CDR3 has 12 amino acids. Trimming pared 2 bases from V and 4 bases from J, leaving 8 bases between. Here the CDR3 reads CAWSFGSTEAFF. CDR3 DNA: TGTGCCTGGAGTTTCGGGAGCACTGAAGCTTTCTTT.

This clonotype has more than one count but fewer than ten. The rearrangement joins TRBV6-4 to TRBJ2-2, with 8 positions matching TRBD2. Germline V lookup: CDR1 MRHNA, CDR2 SNTAGT. The CDR3 contains 15 residues. Trimming removed 5 bases from V and 4 bases from J; junction bases left unmatched: 6. CDR3 amino acids: CASSLLAGTTGELFF. The CDR3 DNA is TGTGCCAGCAGTCTCTTAGCGGGAACCACCGGGGAGCTGTTTTTT.

This clonotype was seen many times. The CDR3 coding sequence is TGTGCCAGCATAACCACCGGGACAGGGGGTTACGAGCAGTACTTC. This encodes CASITTGTGGYEQYF. V and J are TRBV6-2 or TRBV6-3 and TRBJ2-7; TRBD1 agrees at 11 bases. The CDR3 has 15 amino acids. The V gene's germline CDR1 is MNHEY and CDR2 SVGEGT. The J segment lost 4 bases and the V segment lost 7 bases, leaving 9 bases of the junction unmatched.